This TCR beta chain was retrieved from a study of CD8 T cells in ankylosing spondylitis. Study results and caveats: Ankylosing spondylitis blood seemed to carry a telltale TCR beta motif made of several highly homologous variants.

Germline V CDR1 and CDR2: SGHTA, FQGTGA. The CDR3 length is 16 residues. The V gene end was trimmed by 1 base and the J gene end by 4 bases; junction bases not matched to a gene: 7. TCRdb called the 5' RACE reads again in MiXCR, with one record for every CDR3 protein. The sample lists a few hundred thousand distinct CDR3 sequences, 17% occurring once. Turning to this clonotype: What it binds is not known.

The rearrangement joins TRBV7-3 to TRBJ2-1, with 7 bases fitting TRBD2. Sequenced: blood, either unsorted or a sorted T cell fraction (not recorded which). The origin of this receptor is a male donor with ankylosing spondylitis. CDR3 loop: CASSLMPSGNYNEQFF. The CDR3 DNA reads TGTGCCAGCAGCTTAATGCCTAGCGGAAATTACAATGAGCAGTTCTTC.